This T cell receptor (beta chain) was sequenced during a study of T cells after yellow fever vaccination. Whole-study findings and limits: The CD4 compartment and the CD8 compartment contained a small share of clonotypes in common. It was a weaker secondary response, yet one that peaked faster, at day 5 versus 15.

The length of the CDR3 is 13 residues. Germline trimming cut 4 bases from V and 6 bases from J; bases unmatched to any gene: 4. Germline V CDR1 and CDR2: SGHRS, YFSETQ. By 5'RACE template switching, TCR cDNA was produced, with a universal primer site and UMIs added in the process. TCRdb used MiXCR to reprocess the 5' RACE reads, holding one entry per CDR3 protein. The sample holds nearly 350,000 distinct CDR3 sequences, around 8.1% seen once. With respect to this clonotype: Its specificity is not known.

The sequencing here drew on PBMCs, taken 45 days after the first yellow fever vaccination. This chain connects TRBV5-1 to TRBJ2-3; 8 positions match TRBD1. This clonotype was sampled from a man between 18 and 29 years old who received the YFV17D yellow fever vaccine. This chain's CDR3 is CASSTRGLDTQYF. In nucleotides, the CDR3 is TGCGCCAGCAGCACCAGGGGGCTGGATACGCAGTATTTT.